Only a few counts were recorded for the clone carrying this T cell receptor beta chain. Its antigen is unknown. This record belongs to a study of cytomegalovirus exposure and HLA in healthy donors. This CDR3 is built from 15 residues. Trimming removed 2 bases from V and 5 bases from J; junction bases left unmatched: 7. Germline-derived CDR1 and CDR2 are SGHNT and YYREEE (reference sequence). In the PCR, 60 Vbeta and 13 Jbeta primers were used. The data were produced by immunoSEQ multiplex PCR, yet TCRdb's version contains in-frame clones alone and is incomplete. This table holds 200,000 to 250,000 clones, 70% to 80% found once. Study observations and caveats: Apart from CMV serostatus, no immune exposure information was available. Confirmation was obtained in vitro that three CMV-associated chains are specific for CMV antigens.

This TCR derives from a girl aged 2 to 10 in good health and CMV-seronegative. Sequenced input: PBMCs. J is TRBJ2-5 and V is TRBV5-4, with 9 bases aligning to TRBD2. The CDR3 protein is CASSLGRGGTETQYF. DNA of the CDR3: TGTGCCAGCAGCTTAGGGCGGGGGGGGACGGAGACCCAGTACTTC.